These 23 T cell receptor beta chains share one sample of origin, sequenced in a study of T cell responses to AZD1222 COVID-19 vaccine. The assay was immunoSEQ multiplex PCR, and TCRdb's table has in-frame clones only and misses some. The sample includes some 280,000 clones, approximately 94% of them seen just once. The sequencing here drew on peripheral blood, taken 28 days after the second AZD1222 dose. The receptor source for this set is an adult who received the AZD1222 COVID-19 vaccine.

The rearrangement links TRBV4-3 to TRBJ2-2; the match to TRBD1 covers 10 bases. Germline CDR1 and CDR2: LGHNA and YSLEER. The CDR3 is 16 residues long. V trimming: 3 bases; J trimming: 6 bases; junction bases outside the gene matches: 7. The CDR3 reads CASSQHRQGAAGELFF. In DNA form, the CDR3 reads TGCGCCAGCAGCCAGCACAGACAGGGGGCGGCCGGGGAGCTGTTTTTT.

The V call is TRBV2, the J call TRBJ1-1; D unclear. The germline V gene has CDR1 SNHLY and CDR2 FYNNEI. CDR3 length equals 14 residues. The ends were cut back, 4 bases at V and 3 bases at J, with 12 bases in the middle. CDR3 in amino acids: CASSALAGDTEAFF. The DNA for the CDR3 is TGTGCCAGCAGTGCTTTGGCGGGAGACACTGAAGCTTTCTTT.

The J gene is TRBJ1-1, the V gene TRBV29-1; the D is unclear. The CDR3 loop spans 13 amino acids. Trimming pared 7 bases from V and 0 bases from J, leaving 12 bases between. Germline-derived CDR1 and CDR2 are SQVTM and ANQGSEA. The CDR3 DNA is TGCAGCGCATCGACGTCTATGAACACTGAAGCTTTCTTT. This translates into CSASTSMNTEAFF.

V gene TRBV5-6 combines with J gene TRBJ1-5; D is uncertain. Trimming cost V 4 bases and J 5 bases, with 13 bases left between them. The V gene's germline CDR1 is SGHDT and CDR2 YYEEEE. The CDR3 extends over 14 amino acids. The CDR3 region has the DNA TGTGCCAGCAGCCTGTGGGGTAACCATCAGCCCCAGCATTTT. It translates to CASSLWGNHQPQHF.

The rearrangement links TRBV5-1 to TRBJ1-1, with 11 bases that match TRBD1. The germline gives CDR1 SGHRS, CDR2 YFSETQ. There are 16 residues in the CDR3. The V segment lost 3 bases and the J segment 5 bases; nucleotides outside the gene matches: 9. CDR3 bases: TGCGCCAGCAGCTCTGGACAGGGGGCGCCCCGTACTGAAGCTTTCTTT. It codes for CASSSGQGAPRTEAFF.

The rearrangement uses TRBV5-1 and TRBJ2-3, with TRBD2 matching over 9 bases. The CDR3 is made up of 14 amino acids. Germline-derived CDR1 and CDR2 are SGHRS and YFSETQ. With V trimmed by 3 bases and J by 5 bases, 4 bases remained unmatched. CDR3 nucleotide sequence: TGCGCCAGCAGCTCCGGCGGGGGGGGAGATACGCAGTATTTT. Amino acids: CASSSGGGGDTQYF.

In nucleotides, the CDR3 is TGTGCCTCAAGGGGGACGGGTAATCAGCCCCAGCATTTT. Translation: CASRGTGNQPQHF. V gene TRBV28 combines with J gene TRBJ1-5; perhaps TRBD1 as D (6 bases). V lost 11 bases, J lost 4 bases, and 15 bases lay in between. The CDR3 consists of 13 residues. Germline V CDR1 and CDR2: MDHEN, SYDVKM.

The chain combines TRBV13 with TRBJ1-1; D uncertain. Trimming removed 3 bases from V and 3 bases from J, with 8 bases in between. CDR3 size: 13 residues. The germline CDR1 and CDR2 sequences are PRHDT and FYEKMQ (reference sequence). As DNA, the CDR3 is TGTGCCAGCAGCTTCGGACGCGACACTGAAGCTTTCTTT. Translated, it gives CASSFGRDTEAFF.

CDR3 in DNA: TGTGCCAGCAGCCAAGATGGGACTAGCGGGTACAATGAGCAGTTCTTC. It yields the protein CASSQDGTSGYNEQFF. The chain uses TRBV4-2 and TRBJ2-1; 12 positions agree with TRBD2. CDR3 length: 16 residues. The V segment lost 0 bases and the J segment 4 bases; nucleotides outside the gene matches: 1. Germline assignment: CDR1 LGHNA and CDR2 YNFKEQ.

CDR3 protein: CARRQGWNTGELFF. The CDR3 bases are TGTGCCAGGAGACAGGGATGGAACACCGGGGAGCTGTTTTTT. The chain couples TRBV6-5 to TRBJ2-2; 7 nucleotides agree with TRBD1. From germline, CDR1 is MNHEY and CDR2 SVGAGI. The CDR3 covers 14 residues. With V trimmed by 9 bases and J by 1 base, 5 bases remained unmatched.

The chain has TRBV5-1 and TRBJ1-4; unclear D gene. CDR1 SGHRS and CDR2 YFSETQ come from the germline V gene. Trimming removed 3 bases from V and 3 bases from J, with 9 bases in between. The CDR3 contains 14 residues. This CDR3 reads CASSSGYPNEKLFF. In nucleotides, the CDR3 is TGCGCCAGCAGCTCGGGGTACCCTAATGAAAAACTGTTTTTT. Looking up the rest from reference TRBV5-1 and TRBJ1-4 gives the full variable domain: KAGVTQTPRYLIKTRGQQVTLSCSPISGHRSVSWYQQTPGQGLQFLFEYFSETQRNKGNFPGRFSGRQFSNSRSEMNVSTLELGDSALYLCASSSGYPNEKLFFGSGTQLSVL.

The rearrangement uses TRBV11-3 and TRBJ2-7; D might be TRBD2 (5 bases). The V gene lost 5 bases and the J gene lost 3 bases, with 17 bases spanning the gap. This CDR3 has 15 residues. Germline V CDR1 and CDR2: SGHNT, YENEEA. CDR3 region: CASSQESGSFYEQYF. The CDR3 coding sequence is TGTGCCAGCAGCCAAGAAAGCGGTTCCTTCTACGAGCAGTACTTC.

This clone was seen once. The V and J genes are TRBV29-1 and TRBJ2-5, with D hard to call. The germline gives CDR1 SQVTM, CDR2 ANQGSEA. Trimming shortened V by 3 bases and J by 2 bases, and 7 bases separated the two germline ends. The CDR3 extends over 12 amino acids. The CDR3 reads CSVEGSQETQYF. CDR3 nucleotide sequence: TGCAGCGTTGAGGGCAGTCAAGAGACCCAGTACTTC.

The V call is TRBV2, the J call TRBJ1-1; D perhaps matches TRBD1 (6 bases). V was cut by 4 bases and J by 3 bases, with 15 bases left in between. Germline V gene sequence: CDR1 SNHLY, CDR2 FYNNEI. The CDR3 sequence is 15 residues long. The CDR3 nucleotides read TGTGCCAGCAGTGGACAGGCTTTAGAACACACTGAAGCTTTCTTT. It encodes CASSGQALEHTEAFF.

The J gene is TRBJ2-1, the V gene TRBV3-1 (or the pseudogene TRBV3-2); 15 bases align to TRBD2. V lost 3 bases to trimming and J lost 10 bases; unmatched junction nucleotides: 7. This CDR3 has 16 amino acids. The germline gives CDR1 LGHDT, CDR2 YNNKEL (reference sequence). The CDR3 here is CASSHLQGLAGGEQFF. CDR3 coding DNA: TGTGCCAGCAGCCACCTACAGGGACTAGCGGGGGGCGAGCAGTTCTTC.

The chain is built from TRBV7-2 and TRBJ2-7; 12 nucleotides match TRBD1. The V and J ends lost 6 bases and 7 bases, in that order; junction bases with no gene match: 10. The CDR3 covers 15 residues. Germline V gives CDR1 SGHTA, CDR2 FQGNSA. This CDR3 is CASSRSRDRGQEQYF. The DNA for the CDR3 is TGTGCCAGCAGTCGTAGTCGGGACAGGGGGCAGGAGCAGTACTTC.

V gene TRBV12-3 or TRBV12-4 combines with J gene TRBJ1-1, with D unclear. V was cut by 1 base and J by 11 bases, with 14 bases left in between. This CDR3 is 13 amino acids long. The CDR3 region is CASSLGLPRPAFF. The CDR3 bases are TGTGCCAGCAGTTTAGGGCTCCCTCGGCCCGCTTTCTTT.

The chain recombines TRBV24-1 with TRBJ2-1, with 14 positions matching TRBD2. J gave up 7 bases and V 4 bases, and 8 bases lay outside the gene matches. The germline CDR1 and CDR2 sequences are KGHDR and SFDVKD. This CDR3 region has 17 residues. CDR3 region: CATSDQGLAGERNEQFF. DNA for the CDR3: TGTGCCACCAGTGACCAGGGACTAGCGGGAGAAAGAAATGAGCAGTTCTTC.

Of note for this clone: This specimen includes other DNA sequences encoding the same CDR3. This sequence joins TRBV28 and TRBJ1-2; TRBD1 is a possible D gene (6 bases). This CDR3 comprises 13 residues. Trimming shortened V by 2 bases and J by 2 bases, and 6 bases separated the two germline ends. CDR1 MDHEN and CDR2 SYDVKM come from the germline V gene. The CDR3: CASSLTGNYGYTF. Written as DNA, the CDR3 is TGTGCCAGCAGTTTAACAGGGAACTATGGCTACACCTTC.

V is TRBV6-5 and J is TRBJ1-2; maybe TRBD1 (5 bases). Germline loops: CDR1 MNHEY, CDR2 SVGAGI. The CDR3 extends over 15 amino acids. The V gene lost 0 bases and the J gene lost 6 bases, with 14 bases spanning the gap. The CDR3 here is CASSYSMEGTHGYTF. CDR3 in DNA: TGTGCCAGCAGTTACTCGATGGAGGGGACTCATGGCTACACCTTC.

This chain uses TRBV19 with TRBJ2-7; either TRBD1 or TRBD2 may fit D (5 bases each). V was pared by 5 bases and J by 2 bases, with 19 bases between. The length of the CDR3 is 16 residues. Germline CDR1 LNHDA, CDR2 SQIVND (reference sequence). The DNA of the CDR3 is TGTGCCAGTAGTCCCACCGGGACGCGGACTCCCTACGAGCAGTACTTC. Its translation: CASSPTGTRTPYEQYF.

This chain joins TRBV5-1 and TRBJ2-1, with TRBD2 matching over 9 bases. V was pared by 0 bases and J by 7 bases, with 5 bases of the junction left unmatched. This CDR3 has 15 residues. Germline V gene lookup returns CDR1 SGHRS and CDR2 YFSETQ. As DNA, the CDR3 is TGCGCCAGCAGCTTGGGCGCTAGCGGGACTAATGAGCAGTTCTTC. This sequence encodes CASSLGASGTNEQFF.

The J gene is TRBJ1-3, the V gene TRBV5-6; perhaps TRBD1 as D (6 bases). Trimming took 0 bases from V and 4 from J, leaving 11 bases between them. The germline gives CDR1 SGHDT, CDR2 YYEEEE. CDR3 length: 15 residues. CDR3 coding DNA: TGTGCCAGCAGCTTGGCCTGGGGGGCAGGAAACACCATATATTTT. It translates to CASSLAWGAGNTIYF.